The 24 T cell receptor beta chains reported below all come from one sample, sequenced in a study of human T cells and chemical hapten exposure. TCRdb re-called the RACE reads through MiXCR, storing one row per CDR3 protein. The table shows 180,000 or so distinct CDR3 sequences, with 13% to 15% occurring only once. Indicated time point: patch test 1, 2 weeks after DPC sensitization. Described treatment: therapeutic diphenylcyclopropenone sensitization with weekly scalp DPC. This sample comprised whole blood, obtained in connection with sensitization to the hapten diphenylcyclopropenone (DPC). Receptors were obtained from a young woman with alopecia areata. Some clones in this sample may be carry-over from other donors' samples.

This clonotype was recorded many times. V is TRBV19 and J is TRBJ2-2, with unresolved D. This CDR3 region has 15 residues. Trimming shortened V by 10 bases and J by 4 bases, and 19 bases separated the two germline ends. Germline-derived CDR1 and CDR2 are LNHDA and SQIVND (reference sequence). The CDR3 sequence is CATRSGSFATGELFF. As DNA, the CDR3 is TGTGCCACTCGATCCGGGTCCTTCGCCACCGGGGAGCTGTTTTTT.

The chain links TRBV18 to TRBJ1-4; D is possibly TRBD1 (5 bases). The ends were cut back, 3 bases at V and 0 bases at J, with 14 bases in the middle. The CDR3 is 17 residues long. Germline values: CDR1 KGHSH, CDR2 LQKENI. CDR3 nucleotide sequence: TGTGCCAGCTCACCTCGGGGCGGCAGTGCAACTAATGAAAAACTGTTTTTT. It is translated as CASSPRGGSATNEKLFF.

This clonotype turned up a few times. The CDR3, as DNA: TGCGCCAGCAGTGAGTCTGGCGGGGGCACAGATACGCAGTATTTT. It translates to CASSESGGGTDTQYF. The rearrangement uses TRBV10-2 and TRBJ2-3, with D possibly being TRBD2 (6 bases). The CDR3 extends over 15 amino acids. V gave up 0 bases and J gave up 1 base, with 8 bases separating them. Germline V gives CDR1 WSHSY, CDR2 SAAADI.

This clonotype was found a few times. The V gene is TRBV27, the J gene TRBJ2-5; 12 positions agree with TRBD2. Trimming cost V 6 bases and J 2 bases; bases outside gene matches: 7. The germline gives CDR1 MNHEY, CDR2 SMNVEV (reference sequence). The CDR3 has 16 residues. The CDR3 region is CASRRLAGDLQETQYF. DNA of the CDR3: TGTGCCAGCAGAAGACTAGCGGGGGATTTACAAGAGACCCAGTACTTC.

This clonotype was found once. The chain uses TRBV5-1 and TRBJ2-7; D perhaps matches TRBD1 (6 bases). The J call may be faulty, since TRBJ2-5 better matches the DNA end. This CDR3 comprises 12 residues. The germline V gene encodes CDR1 SGHRS and CDR2 YFSETQ. DNA of the CDR3: TGCGCCAGCAGCTTGGACAGGGCGACCCAGTACTTC. It encodes CASSLDRATQYF.

The chain has TRBV24-1 and TRBJ2-3, with D possibly being TRBD1 (6 bases). V was pared by 4 bases and J by 6 bases, with 16 bases between. This CDR3 spans 15 amino acids. CDR1 is KGHDR and CDR2 is SFDVKD in the germline V gene. The DNA for the CDR3 is TGTGCCACCAGTGACTACGTGGGGCAGGGGGATACGCAGTATTTT. The encoded protein is CATSDYVGQGDTQYF.

This chain uses TRBV23-1 with TRBJ1-2, with D maybe TRBD1 (5 bases). TRBV23-1 is an open reading frame, and its role is uncertain. The V gene lost 0 bases and the J gene lost 4 bases, with 18 bases spanning the gap. The CDR3 runs 17 residues. The CDR3 sequence: CASSQSTGREIGYGYTF. CDR3 nucleotide sequence: TGCGCCAGCAGTCAATCTACAGGACGTGAAATCGGCTATGGCTACACCTTC.

The sample holds a few counts of this clonotype. V usage is TRBV6-2 or TRBV6-3 and J usage is TRBJ2-3; 10 nucleotides agree with TRBD2. V dropped 2 bases and J dropped 4; count of bases not matched to a gene: 6. Germline V lookup: CDR1 MNHEY, CDR2 SVGEGT. The CDR3 is made up of 16 amino acids. Here the CDR3 reads CASSYGSGRASDTQYF. The CDR3 DNA follows: TGTGCCAGCAGTTACGGGAGCGGGAGGGCCTCAGATACGCAGTATTTT.

This clonotype was found many times. This chain uses TRBV20-1 with TRBJ2-2, with 7 bases lining up with TRBD2. Germline values: CDR1 DFQATT, CDR2 SNEGSKA (reference sequence). CDR3 length: 14 residues. The J segment lost 0 bases and the V segment lost 4 bases, leaving 2 bases of the junction unmatched. The DNA for the CDR3 is TGCAGTGCTATAGCGGGCTCGAACACCGGGGAGCTGTTTTTT. This translates into CSAIAGSNTGELFF.

This sequence joins TRBV12-3 or TRBV12-4 and TRBJ1-5, with D possibly matching TRBD1 (6 bases). The CDR3 is made up of 12 amino acids. Trimming took 6 bases from V and 7 from J, leaving 10 bases between them. The CDR3 region has the DNA TGTGCCAGCAGCCAGGACAGACAGCCCCAGCATTTT. Encoded protein: CASSQDRQPQHF.

The chain joins TRBV29-1 to TRBJ2-5; D gene ambiguous. The germline CDR1 and CDR2 sequences are SQVTM and ANQGSEA. This CDR3 comprises 13 residues. The CDR3 loop is CSAPRVGQETQYF. The CDR3, as DNA: TGCAGTGCTCCACGGGTAGGACAAGAGACCCAGTACTTC.

This clonotype came up a few times. This rearrangement joins TRBV5-1 to TRBJ2-1; 14 bases map to TRBD2. The germline gives CDR1 SGHRS, CDR2 YFSETQ. The CDR3 totals 20 residues. Trimming at V came to 4 bases and at J to 0 bases, leaving 12 bases not matched to a gene. This chain's CDR3 is CASSIPGLAGAVNSYNEQFF. In DNA, the CDR3 is TGCGCCAGCAGCATCCCGGGACTAGCGGGGGCCGTTAACTCCTACAATGAGCAGTTCTTC.

This chain links TRBV29-1 with TRBJ2-1, with D perhaps matching TRBD1 or TRBD2 (5 bases each). Germline V gene sequence: CDR1 SQVTM, CDR2 ANQGSEA. CDR3 length: 13 amino acids. CDR3 loop: CSGTATAYNEQFF. The CDR3, as DNA: TGCAGTGGGACGGCGACCGCCTACAATGAGCAGTTCTTC.

V usage is TRBV28 and J usage is TRBJ2-6; 8 positions agree with TRBD1. The ends lost 5 bases at V and 2 bases at J; junction bases unmatched: 11. Germline values: CDR1 MDHEN, CDR2 SYDVKM. This CDR3 has 18 amino acids. CDR3 sequence: CASSTYRGQGAGANVLTF. The DNA for the CDR3 is TGTGCCAGCAGTACTTATAGAGGACAGGGAGCTGGGGCCAACGTCCTGACTTTC.

This clonotype was seen a few times. V is TRBV28 and J is TRBJ1-1; D uncertain. The CDR3 loop spans 13 amino acids. Trimming cost V 6 bases and J 6 bases, with 14 bases left between them. Germline values: CDR1 MDHEN, CDR2 SYDVKM. DNA for the CDR3: TGTGCCAGCAGCCCCGGACGGAGACCTGAAGCTTTCTTT. Amino acids: CASSPGRRPEAFF.

The sample holds a few counts of this clonotype. The chain combines TRBV6-1 with TRBJ1-5; D is perhaps TRBD1 (6 bases). Trimming shortened V by 6 bases and J by 3 bases, and 15 bases separated the two germline ends. Germline-derived CDR1 and CDR2 are MNHNS and SASEGT. This CDR3 region has 15 residues. This CDR3 is CASRDIQGLNQPQHF. The CDR3 DNA sequence: TGTGCCAGCAGGGATATACAGGGTCTCAATCAGCCCCAGCATTTT.

This clonotype was recorded many times. The genes are TRBV6-5 and TRBJ1-2; 9 positions match TRBD1. CDR3 size: 16 residues. Germline V lookup: CDR1 MNHEY, CDR2 SVGAGI. J was trimmed by 4 bases and V by 0 bases; bases with no gene match: 6. CDR3: CASSYSGQGRSYGYTF. In DNA, the CDR3 is TGTGCCAGCAGTTACTCCGGACAGGGGCGCAGCTATGGCTACACCTTC.

This clonotype was counted a few times. The rearrangement uses TRBV20-1 and TRBJ2-7, with 11 bases matching TRBD2. The CDR3 covers 15 residues. The ends lost 3 bases at V and 2 bases at J; junction bases unmatched: 6. Germline V gene data show CDR1 as DFQATT and CDR2 as SNEGSKA (reference sequence). This chain's CDR3 is CSASPGTSGPYEQYF. CDR3 nucleotide sequence: TGCAGTGCTAGCCCCGGGACTAGCGGTCCCTACGAGCAGTACTTC.

V usage is TRBV19 and J usage is TRBJ1-4; 9 bases match TRBD1. With V trimmed by 6 bases and J by 8 bases, 4 bases remained unmatched. The germline V gene has CDR1 LNHDA and CDR2 SQIVND (reference sequence). The CDR3 loop spans 13 amino acids. CDR3 nucleotide sequence: TGTGCCAGTAGCTCGGACAGGGGCGAAAAACTGTTTTTT. It codes for CASSSDRGEKLFF.

This clonotype showed up many times. This chain connects TRBV5-1 to TRBJ2-5, with no clear D. Germline CDR1 is SGHRS and CDR2 is YFSETQ. This CDR3 region has 10 residues. Trimming removed 4 bases from V and 6 bases from J, with 4 bases in between. CDR3 sequence (DNA): TGCGCCAGCAGCAGTAAGACCCAGTACTTC. Translation gives CASSSKTQYF.

V usage is TRBV30 and J usage is TRBJ2-7, with 8 bases aligning to TRBD1. V gave up 4 bases and J gave up 4 bases; unmatched junction bases: 6. Germline V lookup: CDR1 GTSNPN, CDR2 SVGIG (reference sequence). The CDR3 has 13 amino acids. For the CDR3, the DNA is TGTGCCTGGAAGGGGACAGGCGTATACGAGCAGTACTTC. Translation gives CAWKGTGVYEQYF.

There are many counts of this clonotype. The genes are TRBV6-2 or TRBV6-3 and TRBJ2-1; 8 bases align to TRBD2. The CDR3 sequence is 13 residues long. Germline V gives CDR1 MNHEY, CDR2 SVGEGT. The J segment lost 10 bases and the V segment lost 6 bases, leaving 8 bases of the junction unmatched. CDR3 residues: CASRGRASGEQFF. CDR3 bases: TGTGCCAGCAGAGGAAGAGCTAGCGGGGAGCAGTTCTTC.

The sample holds many counts of this clonotype. The CDR3 nucleotides are TGTGCCAGCAGCTTACGAAACCACAGGACAACTGAAGCTTTCTTT. Amino acids: CASSLRNHRTTEAFF. The genes are TRBV11-2 and TRBJ1-1; possible D gene TRBD1, 5 bases. CDR3 length equals 15 residues. Germline V CDR1 and CDR2: SGHAT, FQNNGV. Trimming removed 2 bases at V and 5 bases at J, with 15 bases between. Drawing the rest from reference TRBV11-2 and TRBJ1-1, the complete variable domain is EAGVAQSPRYKIIEKRQSVAFWCNPISGHATLYWYQQILGQGPKLLIQFQNNGVVDDSQLPKDRFSAERLKGVDSTLKIQPAKLEDSAVYLCASSLRNHRTTEAFFGQGTRLTVV.

V gene TRBV19 combines with J gene TRBJ2-3; no reliable D call. Looked up from germline, CDR1 is LNHDA and CDR2 is SQIVND (reference sequence). V was shortened by 3 bases and J by 1 base, with 8 bases between the two germline ends. CDR3 length: 14 amino acids. The CDR3 protein is CASSIVGRTDTQYF. In nucleotides, the CDR3 is TGTGCCAGTAGTATTGTAGGTCGCACAGATACGCAGTATTTT.